The rows below give T cell receptor beta chains drawn from one sample of a study of Graves' ophthalmopathy and Graves' hyperthyroidism. Using its own MiXCR run on the multiplex PCR reads, TCRdb lists one record per CDR3 protein. This sample has under 200,000 distinct CDR3 sequences, with over 35% found just once. Sequencing used peripheral blood. These receptors all come from a woman in her thirties or forties with Graves' ophthalmopathy. CDR3s include the opening cysteine and the closing phenylalanine or tryptophan. D genes are given only for firm matches. Some rows have no size entry. The others give once, few or many, or a class for an expanded clone.

TRBJ1-3,many,TRBV6-5,NA,TGTGCCAGCAGTTCCCAGGGAGGAAACACCATATATTTT,CASSSQGGNTIYF
TRBJ2-2,once,TRBV7-3,NA,TGTGCCAGCAGCTTAAAGGGTTACACCGGGGAGCTGTTTTTT,CASSLKGYTGELFF
TRBJ1-1,many,TRBV4-2,TRBD1,TGTGCCAGCAGCCAAGATGATTCGGGATGGACAGGGGGAAACACTGAAGCTTTCTTT,CASSQDDSGWTGGNTEAFF
TRBJ1-1,NA,TRBV12-3/TRBV12-4,NA,TGTGCCAGCAGGCCTGATTGGGTGACGAACACTGAAGCTTTCTTT,CASRPDWVTNTEAFF
TRBJ1-1,many,TRBV6-1,NA,TGTGCCAGCAGCGAACAGGGATACACTGAAGCTTTCTTT,CASSEQGYTEAFF
TRBJ1-2,many,TRBV15,NA,TGTGCCACCAGCAGAGACAGGGGTGAAGCTTTTTATGGCTACACCTTC,CATSRDRGEAFYGYTF
TRBJ1-6,NA,TRBV2,NA,TGTGCCAGCAGCCTTACGCGGGGGGCCGTCGATTCACCCCTCCACTTT,CASSLTRGAVDSPLHF
TRBJ2-7,many,TRBV29-1,NA,TGCAGCGTTGTTGTGGGGTACGAGCAGTACTTC,CSVVVGYEQYF
TRBJ1-2,many,TRBV28,NA,TGTGCCAGCAGTTTGGTCGGGGCGGTTTTCTATGGCTACACCTTC,CASSLVGAVFYGYTF
TRBJ2-2,many,TRBV7-9,TRBD2,TGTGCCAGCAGCCTCGGGCTAGCGGTCGCCGGGGAGCTGTTTTTT,CASSLGLAVAGELFF
TRBJ2-5,many,TRBV28,NA,TGTGCCAGCAGAACCTATAGCGGCCTGTGGGAGACCCAGTACTTC,CASRTYSGLWETQYF
TRBJ1-1,NA,TRBV10-3,TRBD1,TGTGCCATCTCGGACAGGGCGAACACTGAAGCTTTCTTT,CAISDRANTEAFF
TRBJ2-7,NA,TRBV12-3/TRBV12-4,NA,TGTGCCAGCAGTTGGGGGGTTAGCTCCTACGAGCAGTACTTC,CASSWGVSSYEQYF
TRBJ1-6,many,TRBV20-1,TRBD1,TGCAGTGCTAGCGCAACAGGGGAAGGTTCACCCCTCCACTTT,CSASATGEGSPLHF
TRBJ1-2,many,TRBV29-1,NA,TGCAGCGTTGCGGACAGAAGTTACTATGGCTACACCTTC,CSVADRSYYGYTF